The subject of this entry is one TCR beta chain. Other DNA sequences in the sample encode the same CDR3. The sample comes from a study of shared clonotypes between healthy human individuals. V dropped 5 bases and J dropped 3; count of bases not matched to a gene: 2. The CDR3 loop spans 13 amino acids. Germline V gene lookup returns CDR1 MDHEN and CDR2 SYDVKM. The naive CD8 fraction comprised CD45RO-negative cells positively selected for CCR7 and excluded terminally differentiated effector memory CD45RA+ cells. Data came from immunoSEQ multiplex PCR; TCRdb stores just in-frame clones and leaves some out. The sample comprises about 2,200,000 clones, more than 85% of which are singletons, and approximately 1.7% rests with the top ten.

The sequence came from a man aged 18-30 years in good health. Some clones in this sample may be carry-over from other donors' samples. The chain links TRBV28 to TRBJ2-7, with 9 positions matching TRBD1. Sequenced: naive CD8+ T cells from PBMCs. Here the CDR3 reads CASSLGQGYEQYF. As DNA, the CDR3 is TGTGCCAGCAGTCTGGGACAGGGCTACGAGCAGTACTTC.